One sample yielded the 7 T cell receptor beta chains listed below, sequenced in a study of shared clonotypes between healthy human individuals (dated by TCRdb to about 2020). CD8 naive samples consisted of CD45RO-negative cells that were positively selected for CCR7, yielding a CD45RA+CCR7+ population without TemRA cells. Libraries were constructed by the immunoSEQ multiplex PCR assay. What TCRdb holds here is the immuneACCESS table cut down to in-frame rearrangements. Part of the clones is not present; checked against another copy, under half of the missing clones reflect an unresolved V gene, and the others are unexplained. The sample records roughly 600,000 clones, about 98% of which are singletons. Together, the top ten hold 0.3% of the sample. Material for sequencing was naive CD8+ T cells sorted from blood. This sample's cell subset or site label indicates: CD45RA+CCR7+. These receptor sequences come from a man in his thirties or forties in good health.

This chain uses TRBV28 with TRBJ1-5; perhaps TRBD1 as D (5 bases). V shed 5 bases and J shed 7 bases, with 15 bases lying between them. CDR1 is MDHEN and CDR2 is SYDVKM in the germline V gene. This CDR3 is 14 amino acids long. This CDR3 is CASSGFGGRQPQHF. The CDR3, as DNA: TGTGCCAGCAGTGGCTTCGGGGGGAGGCAGCCCCAGCATTTT.

The chain has TRBV6-5 and TRBJ1-4; 7 positions agree with TRBD1. CDR1 is MNHEY and CDR2 is SVGAGI in the germline V gene. The V and J ends lost 2 bases and 14 bases, in that order; junction bases with no gene match: 5. The CDR3 loop spans 12 amino acids. This CDR3 reads CASSYGQGVLFF. The CDR3 bases are TGTGCCAGCAGTTACGGCCAGGGGGTTCTGTTTTTT.

This clone was counted once. The chain uses TRBV27 and TRBJ2-5; possible D gene TRBD2, 7 bases. The V end was cut by 1 base, the J end by 5 bases, with 29 bases between. The CDR3 runs to 20 residues. Germline lookup yields CDR1 MNHEY and CDR2 SMNVEV (reference sequence). The CDR3 nucleotides read TGTGCCAGCAGTTTATACAGACCCTCGCTACAGGGAGGGTTCGGGGAGACCCAGTACTTC. It translates to CASSLYRPSLQGGFGETQYF.

The chain joins TRBV11-1 to TRBJ2-5, with 8 positions matching TRBD1. V lost 5 bases and J lost 1; bases outside the gene matches: 9. This CDR3 is 16 amino acids long. Germline CDR1 SGHAT, CDR2 FQDESV (reference sequence). CDR3: CASSTSDREVQETQYF. The CDR3 DNA follows: TGTGCCAGCAGCACATCGGACAGGGAGGTCCAAGAGACCCAGTACTTC.

This clone is a singleton in its sample. This chain links TRBV29-1 with TRBJ1-1; possibly TRBD1 for D (5 bases). Trimming removed 7 bases at V and 6 bases at J, with 12 bases between. Germline lookup yields CDR1 SQVTM and CDR2 ANQGSEA. This CDR3 has 11 amino acids. The CDR3 here is CSGGRVPEAFF. The CDR3 region has the DNA TGCAGCGGGGGACGGGTCCCTGAAGCTTTCTTT.

The chain joins TRBV21-1 to TRBJ1-5. TRBV21-1 is a listed pseudogene. This CDR3 region has 16 residues. CDR3 loop: CASSIRPVLGNQPQHF. The CDR3 nucleotides are TGTGCCAGCAGCATCCGACCGGTCCTTGGCAATCAGCCCCAGCATTTT.

The genes are TRBV19 and TRBJ2-1; weak D call: TRBD2 (5 bases). Between the trimmed V and J ends, which lost 5 bases and 1 base, there was a span of 12 bases. Germline V gene data show CDR1 as LNHDA and CDR2 as SQIVND (reference sequence). The CDR3 runs to 15 residues. Here the CDR3 reads CASSEPGESYNEQFF. DNA of the CDR3: TGTGCCAGTAGTGAACCCGGGGAATCCTACAATGAGCAGTTCTTC.